A selection of T cell receptor beta chains follows, all from one sample in a study of cytomegalovirus exposure and HLA in healthy donors. Produced via immunoSEQ multiplex PCR; TCRdb's table is partial and in-frame only. Among around 190,000 clones listed, about 84% were seen once. Sequencing was carried out using PBMCs. Source of these receptors: a woman aged 25 to 39 in good health and CMV-seropositive. Each CDR3 is given with its conserved first and last residue. A D gene is named only where the DNA matches it firmly. A clone size is listed for some rows: how often the clone was seen (once, few, many), or a class if it is expanded.

size	D	V	J	DNA	CDR3
NA	TRBD2	TRBV10-2	TRBJ2-7	TGCGCCAGCAGTGAACCCGGACTAGCGGGCGAGCAGTACTTC	CASSEPGLAGEQYF
NA	NA	TRBV3-1/TRBV3-2	TRBJ1-4	TGTGCCGAGGAAAAACTGTTTTTT	CAEEKLFF
NA	TRBD2	TRBV7-2	TRBJ2-3	TGTGCCAGCAGCTTCCTTAGCGGGGGCACAGATACGCAGTATTTT	CASSFLSGGTDTQYF
NA	TRBD2	TRBV4-1	TRBJ2-1	TGCGCCAGCAGCCAAGAGGGGGTAGCGGGAGGGGGTACTGAGCAGTTCTTC	CASSQEGVAGGGTEQFF
NA	TRBD1	TRBV29-1	TRBJ1-2	TGCAGCGTTGAAGAGAGGGGGACAGGGGACTATGGCTACACCTTC	CSVEERGTGDYGYTF
NA	NA	TRBV5-1	TRBJ2-5	TGCGCCAGCAGCTTGGTACAGCCCCAAGAGACCCAGTACTTC	CASSLVQPQETQYF
once	NA	TRBV2	TRBJ2-5	TGTGCCAGCGGGCCGCTCCGAGGGGAGACCCAGTACTTC	CASGPLRGETQYF
NA	TRBD2	TRBV9	TRBJ2-2	TGTGCCAGCAGCGTAGTGTCTAGCGGGACCGCCGGGGAGCTGTTTTTT	CASSVVSSGTAGELFF
few	NA	TRBV7-9	TRBJ1-4	TGTGCCAGCAGCCCCCAGGGTCCAGCCCCCGAAAAACTGTTTTTT	CASSPQGPAPEKLFF
once	TRBD1	TRBV10-3	TRBJ1-2	TGTGCCATCAGGGAAGACAGGGGGCGGAGAGGCTACACCTTC	CAIREDRGRRGYTF
NA	TRBD2	TRBV7-9	TRBJ2-3	TGTGCCAGCAGCCTCTCTAGCGGGAGGGCCTGGAATACGCAGTATTTT	CASSLSSGRAWNTQYF
few	TRBD2	TRBV6-4	TRBJ2-5	TGTGCCAGCAGTGACTCTCGCGGGAGCGAAGAGACCCAGTACTTC	CASSDSRGSEETQYF
NA	TRBD2	TRBV6-4	TRBJ2-3	TGTGCCAGCAGTGAAGAAACGGGGGGAGTGGATACGCAGTATTTT	CASSEETGGVDTQYF
NA	NA	TRBV4-1	TRBJ1-1	TGCGCCAGCAGCCAAGGCCCCCGGGACACTGAAGCTTTCTTT	CASSQGPRDTEAFF
few	TRBD1	TRBV30	TRBJ1-1	TGTGCCTGGACTGCCAGGACCCGGACAGGCGCTTTGAACACTGAAGCTTTCTTT	CAWTARTRTGALNTEAFF
NA	NA	TRBV4-2	TRBJ1-1	TGTGCCAGCAGCCAAGATGGGGGGAGGACTGAAGCTTTCTTT	CASSQDGGRTEAFF
NA	TRBD2	TRBV7-6	TRBJ2-2	TGTGCCAGCAGCAGACTAGCGGAAGGGGTAACCGGGGAGCTGTTTTTT	CASSRLAEGVTGELFF
once	TRBD1	TRBV19	TRBJ1-2	TGTGCCAGTAGACCCGGGACAGTGAGTGGCTACACCTTC	CASRPGTVSGYTF
NA	NA	TRBV6-6	TRBJ2-7	TGTGCCAGCAGTCATCCGCCGACTGGATCCTACGAGCAGTACTTC	CASSHPPTGSYEQYF
NA	NA	TRBV28	TRBJ2-7	TGTGCCAGCAGTTTAGGGCAGGCGCAGTACTTC	CASSLGQAQYF
few	TRBD1	TRBV7-2	TRBJ2-7	TGTGCCAGCAGCCCCATGGTGGGCAGGGGGCTTCCCTACGAGCAGTACTTC	CASSPMVGRGLPYEQYF
NA	TRBD1	TRBV30	TRBJ1-1	TGTGCCTGGAGTGTACGAGGGGGCGGAACTGAAGCTTTCTTT	CAWSVRGGGTEAFF
NA	NA	TRBV30	TRBJ2-7	TGTGCCTGGAGTATCAAGAGTATTAGCTACGAGCAGTACTTC	CAWSIKSISYEQYF
NA	NA	TRBV28	TRBJ1-4	TGTGCCAGCAATACGGGGCAGGGAGGACTGTTTTTT	CASNTGQGGLFF
many	NA	TRBV29-1	TRBJ2-6	TGCAGCGTTCAGGTCTCTGGGGCCAACGTCCTGACTTTC	CSVQVSGANVLTF
NA	TRBD1	TRBV4-1	TRBJ2-7	TGCGCCAGCAGCCAAGGGGGGACAGGGCGGCCGAGTGAGCAGTACTTC	CASSQGGTGRPSEQYF
NA	TRBD1	TRBV6-4	TRBJ2-1	TGTGCCAGCTCCCTGGGACAGGGTAACAATGAGCAGTTCTTC	CASSLGQGNNEQFF
once	TRBD2	TRBV30	TRBJ2-1	TGTGCCTGGAGTGGAGGACTAGCGGGGGGGCGTGTGTTCTTC	CAWSGGLAGGRVFF
NA	NA	TRBV7-9	TRBJ1-2	TGTTCCAGCAGCTTAGCCTCGACAGAACTGAACTATGGCTACACCTTC	CSSSLASTELNYGYTF
NA	TRBD1	TRBV6-5	TRBJ1-6	TGTGCCAGCAGTTACGGGGACAGCCTCTATAATTCACCCCTCCACTTT	CASSYGDSLYNSPLHF
NA	TRBD1	TRBV7-2	TRBJ1-6	TGTGCCAGCAGCTTACAATCAGGGGGTAATTCACCCCTCCACTTT	CASSLQSGGNSPLHF
NA	TRBD1	TRBV5-4	TRBJ1-6	TGTGCCAGCAGCCGCGACAGGGGACGCCCAAATTCACCCCTCCACTTT	CASSRDRGRPNSPLHF
NA	TRBD1	TRBV5-8	TRBJ2-5	TGTGCCAGCAGCTCCTGGACAGGGAGAGAGACCCAGTACTTC	CASSSWTGRETQYF
NA	TRBD1	TRBV9	TRBJ1-2	TGTGCCAGCAGCGCATCCCCGACAGGGTTGGGTTATGGCTACACCTTC	CASSASPTGLGYGYTF
once	TRBD2	TRBV4-3	TRBJ2-3	TGCGCCAGCAGCCAAGGACGCGCGGGGGACGCAGATACGCAGTATTTT	CASSQGRAGDADTQYF